This entry lists 14 T cell receptor beta chains sequenced from one sample in a study of cytomegalovirus exposure and HLA in healthy donors. Use of 60 Vbeta and 13 Jbeta primers characterized the PCR. Measured with immunoSEQ multiplex PCR; TCRdb has only the in-frame clones, and not every one. The repertoire includes roughly 140,000 clones, over 65% of them detected once, and around 1.6% sits in the top ten. The sequenced sample was PBMCs. The receptors stem from a woman aged 25 to 39 in good health and CMV-seronegative.

The chain links TRBV9 to TRBJ2-3; the match to TRBD2 covers 9 bases. The CDR3 spans 15 residues. The germline V gene encodes CDR1 SGDLS and CDR2 YYNGEE. V was clipped by 1 base and J by 0 bases; unmatched bases: 0. The chain's CDR3 is CASSVLAGSTDTQYF. The CDR3 region has the DNA TGTGCCAGCAGCGTACTAGCGGGAAGCACAGATACGCAGTATTTT. Supplemented by reference TRBV9 and TRBJ2-3, the full variable domain reads DSGVTQTPKHLITATGQRVTLRCSPRSGDLSVYWYQQSLDQGLQFLIQYYNGEERAKGNILERFSAQQFPDLHSELNLSSLELGDSALYFCASSVLAGSTDTQYFGPGTRLTVL.

This clone was counted once. V usage is TRBV6-5 and J usage is TRBJ1-3; 7 nucleotides match TRBD1. Germline CDR1 reads MNHEY; CDR2 reads SVGAGI. The CDR3 covers 15 residues. Unmatched junction bases numbered 13, after V lost 6 bases and J lost 8 bases. DNA for the CDR3: TGTGCCAGCAGGGTTAACAGGGGCCGGACAGACACCATATATTTT. Amino acid sequence: CASRVNRGRTDTIYF.

This chain's CDR3 is CASSPLGGYPRYEQYF. DNA for the CDR3: TGTGCCAGCAGTCCTCTGGGGGGTTACCCCCGCTACGAGCAGTACTTC. The gene calls are TRBV27 and TRBJ2-5; maybe TRBD2 (6 bases). The J call may be wrong; the DNA end is better matched by TRBJ2-7. The CDR3 runs 16 residues. Per germline, CDR1 MNHEY and CDR2 SMNVEV (reference sequence).

CDR3 in DNA: TGTGCCAGCAGGGAGGGGGCCGCGTACAATGAGCAGTTCTTC. Protein product: CASREGAAYNEQFF. This chain uses TRBV2 with TRBJ2-1, with a tentative D call TRBD1 (7 bases). The CDR3 sequence is 14 residues long. CDR1 is SNHLY, CDR2 FYNNEI, per germline. The germline V and J ends were trimmed by 6 bases and 4 bases, with 13 bases remaining between them.

V usage is TRBV5-1 and J usage is TRBJ1-6; D is uncertain. The V and J ends lost 0 bases and 8 bases respectively, with 12 bases between them. The CDR3 sequence is 15 residues long. Germline-derived CDR1 and CDR2 are SGHRS and YFSETQ. The CDR3 DNA reads as TGCGCCAGCAGCTTGGATGGAGCTACCTATTCACCCCTCCACTTT. Protein: CASSLDGATYSPLHF.

A single count supports this clone. The V and J genes are TRBV28 and TRBJ2-1, with TRBD2 as a possible D gene (6 bases). V was pared by 2 bases and J by 8 bases, with 19 bases between. This CDR3 comprises 16 residues. Germline CDR1 and CDR2: MDHEN and SYDVKM. DNA for the CDR3: TGTGCCAGCAGTTTAACCGGCGGGACTGGCCAGGATGAGCAGTTCTTC. Amino acid sequence: CASSLTGGTGQDEQFF.

This chain connects TRBV19 to TRBJ2-1; D is unclear. Looked up from germline, CDR1 is LNHDA and CDR2 is SQIVND (reference sequence). Trimming pared 3 bases from V and 5 bases from J, leaving 11 bases between. CDR3 size: 14 residues. The CDR3 loop is CASSMGSYDNEQFF. CDR3 nucleotides: TGTGCCAGTAGTATGGGTAGCTACGACAATGAGCAGTTCTTC.

The chain uses TRBV11-2 and TRBJ2-1, with D uncertain. Germline CDR1 reads SGHAT; CDR2 reads FQNNGV. The CDR3 contains 14 residues. V lost 7 bases and J lost 0, with 10 bases in between. CDR3 in DNA: TGTGCCAGCACCGATAGAAGCTCCTACAATGAGCAGTTCTTC. This sequence encodes CASTDRSSYNEQFF.

V usage is TRBV7-2 and J usage is TRBJ1-2, with TRBD1 matching over 7 bases. This CDR3 contains 13 residues. Per germline, CDR1 SGHTA and CDR2 FQGNSA. V shed 2 bases, J shed 5 bases, and the junction held 2 bases outside the gene matches. The CDR3 protein is CASSLNRGYGYTF. CDR3 coding DNA: TGTGCCAGCAGCTTAAACAGGGGATATGGCTACACCTTC.

The chain has TRBV4-2 and TRBJ1-1; D ambiguous. From germline, CDR1 is LGHNA and CDR2 YNFKEQ. The germline V and J ends were trimmed by 5 bases and 4 bases, with 14 bases remaining between them. This CDR3 has 14 amino acids. The CDR3 here is CASSASREGTEAFF. CDR3 DNA: TGTGCCAGCAGCGCCTCACGAGAGGGCACTGAAGCTTTCTTT.

This clone was counted a few times. The chain recombines TRBV4-1 with TRBJ1-4, with 7 bases fitting TRBD1. V was pared by 4 bases and J by 8 bases, with 13 bases of the junction left unmatched. This CDR3 is built from 16 residues. The germline V gene encodes CDR1 MGHRA and CDR2 YSYEKL. The CDR3 DNA reads as TGCGCCAGCAGCCGCCACCCCCGGGACAGAAACGAAAAACTGTTTTTT. This gives the protein CASSRHPRDRNEKLFF.

The chain employs TRBV30 and TRBJ2-3, with D possibly matching TRBD1 (6 bases). The V end was cut by 2 bases, the J end by 0 bases, with 21 bases between. The V gene's germline CDR1 is GTSNPN and CDR2 SVGIG (reference sequence). The CDR3 spans 18 residues. The chain's CDR3 is CAWSQGTAWVSSTDTQYF. The CDR3 nucleotides are TGTGCCTGGAGTCAGGGGACGGCCTGGGTATCTAGCACAGATACGCAGTATTTT.

The gene calls are TRBV28 and TRBJ1-2, with TRBD1 identical over 9 bases. V shed 2 bases, J shed 4 bases, and the junction held 8 bases outside the gene matches. CDR1 is MDHEN, CDR2 SYDVKM, per germline. The CDR3 consists of 16 residues. The CDR3 DNA reads as TGTGCCAGCAGTTTAGGCGGGACAGGGTTGTTCTATGGCTACACCTTC. It codes for CASSLGGTGLFYGYTF.

The rearrangement uses TRBV7-2 and TRBJ1-4; tentative D call: TRBD1 (5 bases). Germline V gene data show CDR1 as SGHTA and CDR2 as FQGNSA. The CDR3 loop spans 15 amino acids. Trimming removed 2 bases at V and 8 bases at J, with 15 bases between. CDR3 sequence reads: CASSLNPGGREKLFF. For the CDR3, the DNA is TGTGCCAGCAGCTTAAACCCCGGGGGGAGGGAAAAACTGTTTTTT. The full variable domain, with the rest looked up from reference TRBV7-2 and TRBJ1-4, is GAGVSQSPSNKVTEKGKDVELRCDPISGHTALYWYRQSLGQGLEFLIYFQGNSAPDKSGLPSDRFSAERTGGSVSTLTIQRTQQEDSAVYLCASSLNPGGREKLFFGSGTQLSVL.